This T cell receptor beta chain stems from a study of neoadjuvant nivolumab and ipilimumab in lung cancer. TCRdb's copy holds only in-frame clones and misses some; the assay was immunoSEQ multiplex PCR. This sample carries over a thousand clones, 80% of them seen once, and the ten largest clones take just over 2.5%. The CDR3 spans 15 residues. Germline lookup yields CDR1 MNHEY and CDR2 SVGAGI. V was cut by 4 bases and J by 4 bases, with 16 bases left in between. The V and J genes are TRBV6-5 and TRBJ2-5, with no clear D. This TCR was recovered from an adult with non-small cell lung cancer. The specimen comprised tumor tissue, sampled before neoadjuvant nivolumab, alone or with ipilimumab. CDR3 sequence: CASSSRQALGETQYF. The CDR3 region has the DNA TGTGCCAGCAGTTCACGGCAGGCCTTGGGAGAGACCCAGTACTTC.